This entry concerns a single TCR beta chain. The antigen remains undetermined. These data come from a study of cytomegalovirus exposure and HLA in healthy donors. Points from the study as a whole: CMV serostatus stood as the only immune exposure information on hand. Later analysis showed most CMV-associated TCR beta chains appearing HLA-restricted. Confirmation was obtained in vitro that a few CMV-associated chains are specific for CMV antigens.

The germline CDR1 and CDR2 sequences are MDHEN and SYDVKM. CDR3 length: 16 residues. V was shortened by 4 bases and J by 0 bases, with 12 bases between the two germline ends. PCR involved 60 Vbeta and 13 Jbeta primers. Produced via immunoSEQ multiplex PCR; TCRdb's table is partial and in-frame only. The top ten clones hold 1.7% of a sample with approximately 260,000 clones, around 90% of them seen once. This TCR came from a girl aged 2 to 9 in good health and CMV-seronegative. The sample taken for sequencing was PBMCs. J is TRBJ2-2 and V is TRBV28; a possible D gene is TRBD1 (6 bases). CDR3 residues: CASSSTGIPNTGELFF. CDR3 DNA: TGTGCCAGCAGTTCCACAGGGATCCCGAACACCGGGGAGCTGTTTTTT.